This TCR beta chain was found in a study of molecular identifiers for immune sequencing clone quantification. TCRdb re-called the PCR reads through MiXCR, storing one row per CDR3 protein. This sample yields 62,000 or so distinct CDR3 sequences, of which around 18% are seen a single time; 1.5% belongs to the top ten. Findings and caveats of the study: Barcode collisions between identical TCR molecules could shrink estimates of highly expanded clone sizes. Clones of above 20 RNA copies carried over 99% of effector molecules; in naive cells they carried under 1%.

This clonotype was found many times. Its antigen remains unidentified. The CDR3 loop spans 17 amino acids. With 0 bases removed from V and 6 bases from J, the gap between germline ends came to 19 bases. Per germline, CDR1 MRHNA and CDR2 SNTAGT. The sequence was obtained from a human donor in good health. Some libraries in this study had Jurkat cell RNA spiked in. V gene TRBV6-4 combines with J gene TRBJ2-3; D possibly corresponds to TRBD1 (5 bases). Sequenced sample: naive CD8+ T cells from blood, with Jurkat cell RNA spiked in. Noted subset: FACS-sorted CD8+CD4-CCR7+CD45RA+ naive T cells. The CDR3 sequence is CASSDSFGLGHLDTQYF. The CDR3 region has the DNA TGTGCCAGCAGTGACTCCTTCGGGCTCGGACACCTTGATACGCAGTATTTT.